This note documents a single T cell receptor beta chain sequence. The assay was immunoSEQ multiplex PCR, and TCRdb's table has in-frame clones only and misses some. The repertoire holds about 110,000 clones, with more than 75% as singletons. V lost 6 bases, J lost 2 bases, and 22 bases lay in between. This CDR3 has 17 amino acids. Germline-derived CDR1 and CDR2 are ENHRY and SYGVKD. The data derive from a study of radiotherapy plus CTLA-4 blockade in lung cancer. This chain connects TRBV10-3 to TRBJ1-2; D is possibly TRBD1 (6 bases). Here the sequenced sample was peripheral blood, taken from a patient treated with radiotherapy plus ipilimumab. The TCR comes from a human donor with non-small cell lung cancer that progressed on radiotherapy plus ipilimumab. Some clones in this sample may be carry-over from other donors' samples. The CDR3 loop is CAIRSAGTFLTNYGYTF. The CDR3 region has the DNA TGTGCCATCAGATCGGCCGGGACATTTCTAACGAACTATGGCTACACCTTC.